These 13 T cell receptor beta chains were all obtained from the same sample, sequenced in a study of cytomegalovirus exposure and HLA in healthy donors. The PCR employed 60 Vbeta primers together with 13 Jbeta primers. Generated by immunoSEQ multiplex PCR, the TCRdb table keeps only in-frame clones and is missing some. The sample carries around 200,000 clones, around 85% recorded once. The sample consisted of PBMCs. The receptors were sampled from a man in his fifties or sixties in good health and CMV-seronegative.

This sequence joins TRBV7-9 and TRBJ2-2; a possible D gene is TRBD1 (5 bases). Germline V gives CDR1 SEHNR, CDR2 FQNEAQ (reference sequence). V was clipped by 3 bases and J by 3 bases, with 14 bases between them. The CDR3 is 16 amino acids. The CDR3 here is CASSFPYEGDTGELFF. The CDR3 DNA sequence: TGTGCCAGCAGCTTCCCCTATGAAGGGGACACCGGGGAGCTGTTTTTT.

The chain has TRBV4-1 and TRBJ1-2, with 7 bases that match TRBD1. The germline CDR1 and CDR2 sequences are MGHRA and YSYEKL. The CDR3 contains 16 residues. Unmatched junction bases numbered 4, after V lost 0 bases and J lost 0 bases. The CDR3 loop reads CASSQDPGTANYGYTF. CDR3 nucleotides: TGCGCCAGCAGCCAAGATCCGGGGACAGCTAACTATGGCTACACCTTC.

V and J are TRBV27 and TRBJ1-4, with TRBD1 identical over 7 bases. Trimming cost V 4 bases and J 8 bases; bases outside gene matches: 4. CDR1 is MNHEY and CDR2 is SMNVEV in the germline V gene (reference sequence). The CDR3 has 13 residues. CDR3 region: CASSSVRGEKLFF. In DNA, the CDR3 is TGTGCCAGCAGTTCGGTCAGGGGGGAAAAACTGTTTTTT.

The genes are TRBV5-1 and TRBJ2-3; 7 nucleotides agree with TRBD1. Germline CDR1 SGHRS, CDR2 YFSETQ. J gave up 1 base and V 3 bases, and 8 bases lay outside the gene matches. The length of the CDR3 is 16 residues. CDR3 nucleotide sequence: TGCGCCAGCAGCTCTACTCAGGGGGTGGGCACAGATACGCAGTATTTT. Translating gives CASSSTQGVGTDTQYF. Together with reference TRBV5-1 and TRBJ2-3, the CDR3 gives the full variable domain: KAGVTQTPRYLIKTRGQQVTLSCSPISGHRSVSWYQQTPGQGLQFLFEYFSETQRNKGNFPGRFSGRQFSNSRSEMNVSTLELGDSALYLCASSSTQGVGTDTQYFGPGTRLTVL.

The DNA of the CDR3 is TGTGCCAGCAGCTTCCCTTACGGGAGGGAAAACATTCAGTACTTC. Its translation is CASSFPYGRENIQYF. The chain combines TRBV7-8 with TRBJ2-4, with 8 nucleotides matching TRBD2. J was trimmed by 5 bases and V by 3 bases; bases with no gene match: 6. The CDR3 is made up of 15 amino acids. In germline, CDR1 is SGHVS, CDR2 FQNEAQ.

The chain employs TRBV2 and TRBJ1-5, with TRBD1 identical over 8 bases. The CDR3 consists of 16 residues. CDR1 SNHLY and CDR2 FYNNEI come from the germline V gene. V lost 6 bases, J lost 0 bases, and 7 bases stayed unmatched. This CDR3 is CASSRTGLDSNQPQHF. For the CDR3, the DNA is TGTGCCAGCAGCCGGACAGGGTTGGATAGCAATCAGCCCCAGCATTTT.

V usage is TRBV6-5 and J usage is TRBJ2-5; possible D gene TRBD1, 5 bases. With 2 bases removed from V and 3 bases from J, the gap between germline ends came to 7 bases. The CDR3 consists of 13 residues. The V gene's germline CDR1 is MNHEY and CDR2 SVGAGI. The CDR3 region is CASSYGAEETQYF. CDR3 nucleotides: TGTGCCAGCAGTTACGGGGCAGAAGAGACCCAGTACTTC.

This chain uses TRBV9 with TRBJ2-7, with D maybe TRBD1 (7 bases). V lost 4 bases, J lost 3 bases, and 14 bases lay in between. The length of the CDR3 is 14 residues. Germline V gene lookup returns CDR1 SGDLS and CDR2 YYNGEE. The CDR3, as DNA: TGTGCCAGCAGCCCAGGGGGGATCCGCTACGAGCAGTACTTC. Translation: CASSPGGIRYEQYF.

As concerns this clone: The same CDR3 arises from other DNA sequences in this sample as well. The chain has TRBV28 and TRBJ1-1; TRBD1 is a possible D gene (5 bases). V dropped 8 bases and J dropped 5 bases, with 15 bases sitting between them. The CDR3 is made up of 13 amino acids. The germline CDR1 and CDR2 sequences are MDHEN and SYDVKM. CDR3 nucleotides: TGTGCCAGCCGAGGAGGGGACCCTACTGAAGCTTTCTTT. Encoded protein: CASRGGDPTEAFF.

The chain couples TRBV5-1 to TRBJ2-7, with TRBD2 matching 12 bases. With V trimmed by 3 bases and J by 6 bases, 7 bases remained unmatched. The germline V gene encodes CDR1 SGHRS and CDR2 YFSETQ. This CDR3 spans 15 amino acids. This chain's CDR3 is CASSSRLAGVSEQYF. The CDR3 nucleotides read TGCGCCAGCAGCTCCAGACTAGCGGGAGTCTCCGAGCAGTACTTC.

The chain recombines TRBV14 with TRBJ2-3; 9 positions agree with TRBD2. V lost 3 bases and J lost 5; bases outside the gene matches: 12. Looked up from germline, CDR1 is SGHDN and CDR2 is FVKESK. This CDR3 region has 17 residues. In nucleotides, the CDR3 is TGTGCCAGCAGCCATTTAGCGGGAGCCACACGAGGAGATACGCAGTATTTT. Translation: CASSHLAGATRGDTQYF.

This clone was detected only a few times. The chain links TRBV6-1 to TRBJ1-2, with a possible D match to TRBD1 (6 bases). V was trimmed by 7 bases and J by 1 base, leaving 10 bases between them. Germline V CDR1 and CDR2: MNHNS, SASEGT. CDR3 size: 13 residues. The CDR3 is CASTRGGNYGYTF. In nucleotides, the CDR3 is TGTGCCAGCACCAGAGGGGGTAACTATGGCTACACCTTC.

In DNA form, the CDR3 reads TGCGCCAGCAGCTTGGGGGGAGATGAGCAGTACTTC. Amino acid sequence: CASSLGGDEQYF. The chain recombines TRBV5-1 with TRBJ2-7, with D possibly matching TRBD2 (5 bases). The germline gives CDR1 SGHRS, CDR2 YFSETQ. The CDR3 contains 12 residues. Deletions cut 0 bases from V and 7 bases from J, with 8 bases between.